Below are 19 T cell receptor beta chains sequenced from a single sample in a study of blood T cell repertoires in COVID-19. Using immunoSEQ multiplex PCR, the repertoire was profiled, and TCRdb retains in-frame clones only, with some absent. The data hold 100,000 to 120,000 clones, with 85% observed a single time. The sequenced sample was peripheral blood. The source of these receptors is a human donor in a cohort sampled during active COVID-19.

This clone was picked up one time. CDR3 nucleotide sequence: TGCGCCAGCAGTCCCGCTACAGTTCTTCAGCCCCAGCATTTT. Encoded protein: CASSPATVLQPQHF. This rearrangement joins TRBV23-1 to TRBJ1-5; D gene ambiguous. TRBV23-1 is classed as an ORF, of uncertain function. This CDR3 has 14 residues. V was cut by 4 bases and J by 6 bases, with 13 bases left in between.

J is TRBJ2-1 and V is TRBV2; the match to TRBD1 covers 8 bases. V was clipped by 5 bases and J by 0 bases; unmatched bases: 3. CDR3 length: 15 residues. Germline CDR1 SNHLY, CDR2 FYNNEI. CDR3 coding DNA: TGTGCCAGCAGTCGACAGGGGAGCTCCTACAATGAGCAGTTCTTC. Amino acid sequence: CASSRQGSSYNEQFF.

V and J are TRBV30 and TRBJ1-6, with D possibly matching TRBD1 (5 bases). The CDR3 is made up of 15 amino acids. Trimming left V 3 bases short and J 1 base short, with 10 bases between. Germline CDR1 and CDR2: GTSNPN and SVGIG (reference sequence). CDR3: CAWRSPGSYNSPLHF. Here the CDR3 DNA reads TGTGCCTGGAGATCCCCAGGGTCCTATAATTCACCCCTCCACTTT.

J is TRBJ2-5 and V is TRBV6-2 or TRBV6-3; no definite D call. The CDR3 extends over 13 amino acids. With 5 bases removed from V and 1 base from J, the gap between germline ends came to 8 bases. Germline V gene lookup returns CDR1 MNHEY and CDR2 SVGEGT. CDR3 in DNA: TGTGCCAGCAGTGTTGTCTTCCAAGAGACCCAGTACTTC. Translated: CASSVVFQETQYF.

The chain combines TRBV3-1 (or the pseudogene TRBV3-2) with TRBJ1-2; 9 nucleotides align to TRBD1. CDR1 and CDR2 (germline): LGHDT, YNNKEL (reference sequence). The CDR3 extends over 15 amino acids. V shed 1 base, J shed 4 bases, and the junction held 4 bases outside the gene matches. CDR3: CASSQVGQGSYGYTF. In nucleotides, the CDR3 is TGTGCCAGCAGCCAAGTAGGACAGGGGTCCTATGGCTACACCTTC.

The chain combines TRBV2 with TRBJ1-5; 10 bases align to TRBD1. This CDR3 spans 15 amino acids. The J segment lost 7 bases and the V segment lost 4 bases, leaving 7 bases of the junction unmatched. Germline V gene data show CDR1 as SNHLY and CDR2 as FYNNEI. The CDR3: CASSGTGGGRQPQHF. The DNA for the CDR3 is TGTGCCAGCAGTGGGACAGGGGGAGGGAGACAGCCCCAGCATTTT.

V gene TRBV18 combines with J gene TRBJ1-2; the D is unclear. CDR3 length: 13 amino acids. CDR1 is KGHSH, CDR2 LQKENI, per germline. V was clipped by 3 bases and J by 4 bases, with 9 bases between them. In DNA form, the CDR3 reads TGTGCCAGCTCACCTGACGGACTCTATGGCTACACCTTC. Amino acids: CASSPDGLYGYTF.

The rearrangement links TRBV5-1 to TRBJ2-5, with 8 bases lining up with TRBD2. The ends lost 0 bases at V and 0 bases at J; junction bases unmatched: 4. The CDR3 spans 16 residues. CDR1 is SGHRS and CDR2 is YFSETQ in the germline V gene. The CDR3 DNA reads TGCGCCAGCAGCTTGGTGATAGCGGGGTACCAAGAGACCCAGTACTTC. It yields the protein CASSLVIAGYQETQYF. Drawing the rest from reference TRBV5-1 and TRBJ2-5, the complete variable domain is KAGVTQTPRYLIKTRGQQVTLSCSPISGHRSVSWYQQTPGQGLQFLFEYFSETQRNKGNFPGRFSGRQFSNSRSEMNVSTLELGDSALYLCASSLVIAGYQETQYFGPGTRLLVL.

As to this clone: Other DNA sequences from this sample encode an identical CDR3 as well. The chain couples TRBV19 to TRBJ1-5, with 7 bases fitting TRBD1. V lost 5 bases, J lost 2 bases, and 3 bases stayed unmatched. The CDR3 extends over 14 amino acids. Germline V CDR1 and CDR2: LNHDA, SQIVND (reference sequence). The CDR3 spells CASSGTGGNQPQHF. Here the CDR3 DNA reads TGTGCCAGTAGTGGAACAGGGGGCAATCAGCCCCAGCATTTT.

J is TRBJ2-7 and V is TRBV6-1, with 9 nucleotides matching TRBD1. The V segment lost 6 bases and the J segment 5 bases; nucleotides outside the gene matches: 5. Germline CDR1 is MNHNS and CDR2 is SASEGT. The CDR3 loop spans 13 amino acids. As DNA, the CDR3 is TGTGCCAGCAGCCGGGACAGGGTCCACGAGCAGTACTTC. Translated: CASSRDRVHEQYF.

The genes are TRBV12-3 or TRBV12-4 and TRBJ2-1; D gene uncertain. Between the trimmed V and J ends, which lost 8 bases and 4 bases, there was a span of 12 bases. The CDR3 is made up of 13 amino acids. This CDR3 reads CASLAAVYNEQFF. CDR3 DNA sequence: TGTGCCAGCCTCGCGGCGGTATACAATGAGCAGTTCTTC.

CDR3 sequence: CASSRDGGRGYTF. Written as DNA, the CDR3 is TGTGCCAGCAGCCGTGATGGGGGCCGCGGCTACACCTTC. This chain uses TRBV4-2 with TRBJ1-2; a possible D gene is TRBD1 (6 bases). The V and J ends lost 4 bases and 8 bases respectively, with 14 bases between them. Germline loops: CDR1 LGHNA, CDR2 YNFKEQ. The CDR3 has 13 residues.

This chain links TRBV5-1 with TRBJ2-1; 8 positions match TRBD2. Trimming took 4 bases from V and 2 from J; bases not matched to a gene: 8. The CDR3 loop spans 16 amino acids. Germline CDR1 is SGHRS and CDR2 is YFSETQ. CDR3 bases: TGCGCCAGCAGCCTAGGACTAGCCGCCACCTACAATGAGCAGTTCTTC. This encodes CASSLGLAATYNEQFF.

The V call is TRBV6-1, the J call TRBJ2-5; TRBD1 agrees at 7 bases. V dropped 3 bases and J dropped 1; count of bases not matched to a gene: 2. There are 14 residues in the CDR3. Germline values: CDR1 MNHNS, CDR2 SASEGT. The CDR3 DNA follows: TGTGCCAGCAGTGACGCAGGGGGCCAAGAGACCCAGTACTTC. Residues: CASSDAGGQETQYF.

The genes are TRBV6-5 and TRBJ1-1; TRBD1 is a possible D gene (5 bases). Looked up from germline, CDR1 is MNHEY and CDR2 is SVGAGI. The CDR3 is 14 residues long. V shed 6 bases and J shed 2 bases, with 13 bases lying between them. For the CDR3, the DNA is TGTGCCAGCAGCCGCGGGGCCGGTAACACTGAAGCTTTCTTT. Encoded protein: CASSRGAGNTEAFF.

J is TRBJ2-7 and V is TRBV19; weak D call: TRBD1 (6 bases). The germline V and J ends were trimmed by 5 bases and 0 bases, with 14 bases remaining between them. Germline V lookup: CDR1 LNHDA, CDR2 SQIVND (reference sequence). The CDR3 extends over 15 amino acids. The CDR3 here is CASSPGDKTSYEQYF. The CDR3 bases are TGTGCCAGTAGTCCAGGGGACAAAACCTCCTACGAGCAGTACTTC.

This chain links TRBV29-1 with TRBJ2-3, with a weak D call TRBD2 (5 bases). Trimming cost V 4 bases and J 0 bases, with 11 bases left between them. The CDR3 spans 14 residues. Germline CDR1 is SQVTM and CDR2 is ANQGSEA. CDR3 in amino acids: CSVGLAYSTDTQYF. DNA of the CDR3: TGCAGCGTTGGTCTAGCCTACAGCACAGATACGCAGTATTTT.

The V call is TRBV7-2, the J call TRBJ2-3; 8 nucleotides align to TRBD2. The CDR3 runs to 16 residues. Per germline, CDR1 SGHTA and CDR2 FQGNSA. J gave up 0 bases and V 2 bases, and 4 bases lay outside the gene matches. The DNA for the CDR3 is TGTGCCAGCAGCTTAAGCGGGGGCCCTAGCACAGATACGCAGTATTTT. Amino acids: CASSLSGGPSTDTQYF.

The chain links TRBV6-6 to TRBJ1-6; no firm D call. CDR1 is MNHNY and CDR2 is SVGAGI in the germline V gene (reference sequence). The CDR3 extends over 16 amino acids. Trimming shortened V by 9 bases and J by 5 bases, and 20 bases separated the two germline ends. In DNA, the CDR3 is TGTGCCAGTTCGCGAAGCGCGATTATAGATAATTCACCCCTCCACTTT. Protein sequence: CASSRSAIIDNSPLHF.